The source of this T cell receptor beta chain is a study of blood T cells in healthy people across ages. Primers used in a second PCR of about 7 to 12 cycles were a sample-barcoded 5' primer and a J-beta primer mix. TCRdb reanalysed the 5' RACE reads using MiXCR and keeps one entry per CDR3 protein. The data show about 1.5 million distinct CDR3 sequences, 35% to 45% seen once. The V gene's germline CDR1 is SQVTM and CDR2 ANQGSEA. Trimming took 3 bases from V and 4 from J, leaving 15 bases between them. The CDR3 consists of 14 residues. The sequencing sample was made of blood. The source of this sequence is a woman aged 18-29 years in good health. The chain employs TRBV29-1 and TRBJ1-1, with a possible D match to TRBD1 (5 bases). CDR3 nucleotides: TGCAGCGTTGAGGGGGTCCTTCACACCACTGAAGCTTTCTTT. Its translation is CSVEGVLHTTEAFF.